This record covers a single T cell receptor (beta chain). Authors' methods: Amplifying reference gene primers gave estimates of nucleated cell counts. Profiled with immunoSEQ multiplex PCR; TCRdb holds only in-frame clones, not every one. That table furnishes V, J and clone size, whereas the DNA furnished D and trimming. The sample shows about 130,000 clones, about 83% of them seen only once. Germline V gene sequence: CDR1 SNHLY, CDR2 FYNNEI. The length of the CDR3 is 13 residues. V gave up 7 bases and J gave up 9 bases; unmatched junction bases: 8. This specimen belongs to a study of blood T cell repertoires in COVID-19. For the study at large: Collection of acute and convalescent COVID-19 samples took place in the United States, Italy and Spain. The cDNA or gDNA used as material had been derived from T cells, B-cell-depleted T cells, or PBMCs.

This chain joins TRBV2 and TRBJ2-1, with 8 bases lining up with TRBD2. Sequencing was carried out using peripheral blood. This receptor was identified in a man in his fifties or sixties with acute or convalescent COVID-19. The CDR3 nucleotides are TGTGCCAGCAAGTTCGGGGGGGATGGTGAGCAGTTCTTC. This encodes CASKFGGDGEQFF.